The 21 T cell receptor beta chains in this list originate from one sample, sequenced in a study of identical twins. TCRdb passed the 5' RACE reads through MiXCR, listing each CDR3 protein once. Of around 490,000 distinct CDR3 sequences detected, around 15% appear once; the ten largest clones hold more than 0.4%. This sample also belongs to another study, concerning yellow fever vaccine responses in identical twins.

The sample was CD4+ T cells sorted from blood. These receptors all come from a woman between 18 and 29 years old in good health.

The chain has TRBV11-2 and TRBJ2-1; 10 positions agree with TRBD2. CDR3 length equals 20 residues. V shed 6 bases, J shed 0 bases, and the junction held 17 bases outside the gene matches. Germline V gene data show CDR1 as SGHAT and CDR2 as FQNNGV. In DNA, the CDR3 is TGTGCCAGCAGTACAATTAGCGGGAGGCCTCTAAAATACTCCTACAATGAGCAGTTCTTC. Its translation: CASSTISGRPLKYSYNEQFF.

J is TRBJ1-3 and V is TRBV5-1; TRBD1 aligns across 7 bases. The junction had 7 bases not matched to a gene; V was cut back by 4 bases and J by 0 bases. Germline V lookup: CDR1 SGHRS, CDR2 YFSETQ. CDR3 size: 16 residues. The CDR3 nucleotides read TGCGCCAGCAGCGCTTCCCCAGGGGGCTCTGGAAACACCATATATTTT. As protein: CASSASPGGSGNTIYF.

This chain uses TRBV3-1 with TRBJ1-2; D remains unclear. The CDR3 has 15 amino acids. Germline assignment: CDR1 LGHDT and CDR2 YNNKEL (reference sequence). V shed 1 base and J shed 0 bases, with 9 bases lying between them. The CDR3 DNA sequence: TGTGCCAGCAGCCAAGTGGGCAGAGCTAACTATGGCTACACCTTC. It specifies CASSQVGRANYGYTF.

This clonotype occurred a few times. This chain joins TRBV15 and TRBJ1-5, with D possibly TRBD1 on 5 matching bases. Germline V gene data show CDR1 as LNHNV and CDR2 as YYDKDF (reference sequence). Trimming took off 0 bases at V and 4 bases at J, with 13 bases between the two ends. This CDR3 is 16 amino acids long. The CDR3 is CATSRDKRQGNQPQHF. The DNA of the CDR3 is TGTGCCACCAGCAGAGATAAAAGGCAGGGAAATCAGCCCCAGCATTTT.

This clonotype was recorded at least ten times. The chain employs TRBV12-3 or TRBV12-4 and TRBJ2-3; TRBD1 or TRBD2 may be the D gene (5 bases each). The CDR3 runs 15 residues. Trimming took 6 bases from V and 2 from J, leaving 15 bases between them. In nucleotides, the CDR3 is TGTGCCAGCAGCCCCTTTTCGGGGCCCACAGATACGCAGTATTTT. It is translated as CASSPFSGPTDTQYF.

The gene calls are TRBV3-1 and TRBJ2-7, with D perhaps assigned TRBD1 or TRBD2 (5 bases each). V was trimmed by 11 bases and J by 4 bases, leaving 33 bases between them. The length of the CDR3 is 18 residues. Germline V gene data show CDR1 as LGHDT and CDR2 as YNNKEL (reference sequence). The CDR3 spells CACCVIGTYGVSYYEQYF. The CDR3 nucleotides are TGTGCCTGCTGTGTAATAGGGACCTACGGGGTATCCTATTACGAGCAGTACTTC.

The V call is TRBV27, the J call TRBJ2-7; 7 bases fit TRBD1. This CDR3 has 15 residues. Trimming at V came to 2 bases and at J to 5 bases, leaving 9 bases not matched to a gene. Germline lookup yields CDR1 MNHEY and CDR2 SMNVEV (reference sequence). For the CDR3, the DNA is TGTGCCAGCAGTTTAACCCTGGGACAGCTGAACGAGCAGTACTTC. This codes for CASSLTLGQLNEQYF.

This clonotype was recorded a few times. This chain connects TRBV5-1 to TRBJ2-5; the D gene could be TRBD1 or TRBD2 (5 bases each). Germline V gene data show CDR1 as SGHRS and CDR2 as YFSETQ. Between the trimmed V and J ends, which lost 0 bases and 0 bases, there was a span of 9 bases. The CDR3 covers 15 residues. The CDR3 coding sequence is TGCGCCAGCAGCTTGGATGGGGGTTACCAAGAGACCCAGTACTTC. Its protein is CASSLDGGYQETQYF.

This clonotype was observed a few times. V usage is TRBV6-1 and J usage is TRBJ2-7; TRBD1 might be the D (5 bases). The CDR3 has 16 residues. The V and J ends lost 6 bases and 5 bases respectively, with 23 bases between them. Germline values: CDR1 MNHNS, CDR2 SASEGT. This CDR3 is CASSQRTGFPVHEQYV. The DNA of the CDR3 is TGTGCCAGCAGCCAAAGAACAGGATTCCCCGTCCACGAGCAGTACGTC.

CDR3 amino acids: CASSLGGLRAEQYF. The CDR3 DNA reads as TGTGCCAGCAGCTTAGGGGGTCTACGAGCCGAGCAGTACTTC. This chain links TRBV7-2 with TRBJ2-7; no clear D. The CDR3 extends over 14 amino acids. CDR1 SGHTA and CDR2 FQGNSA come from the germline V gene. V lost 1 base, J lost 6 bases, and 13 bases lay in between.

Only a few counts were recorded for this clonotype. The V and J genes are TRBV12-3 or TRBV12-4 and TRBJ2-5; 10 bases fit TRBD2. The trim removed 1 base at V and 4 bases at J, leaving 9 bases unmatched. The CDR3 has 17 residues. CDR3 DNA sequence: TGTGCCAGCAGTTTAGTAAGGCCTAGCGGGAGCATAGAGACCCAGTACTTC. It codes for CASSLVRPSGSIETQYF.

A few counts support this clonotype. The chain recombines TRBV27 with TRBJ1-5, with D possibly matching TRBD1 (5 bases). Germline V gives CDR1 MNHEY, CDR2 SMNVEV (reference sequence). V shed 11 bases and J shed 7 bases, with 18 bases lying between them. CDR3 size: 13 residues. In DNA, the CDR3 is TGTGCCGCCCCCCAATCGTGGGGGCAGCCCCAGCATTTT. Translating it yields CAAPQSWGQPQHF.

This clonotype has more than one count but fewer than ten. The chain combines TRBV7-9 with TRBJ2-7; D gene uncertain. Germline V lookup: CDR1 SEHNR, CDR2 FQNEAQ (reference sequence). Trimming took 6 bases from V and 3 from J, leaving 9 bases between them. This CDR3 is 12 amino acids long. Here the CDR3 DNA reads TGTGCCAGCAGTCCCAGCTTCTACGAGCAGTACTTC. Protein product: CASSPSFYEQYF.

V and J are TRBV4-1 and TRBJ2-3, with TRBD2 matching over 15 bases. V was clipped by 3 bases and J by 6 bases; unmatched bases: 7. The CDR3 totals 17 residues. Germline loops: CDR1 MGHRA, CDR2 YSYEKL. CDR3 protein: CASSQAGLAGGGDTQYF. The CDR3 DNA reads TGCGCCAGCAGCCAGGCGGGACTAGCGGGAGGAGGGGATACGCAGTATTTT.

The chain uses TRBV12-3 or TRBV12-4 and TRBJ2-7; tentatively, D is TRBD2 (5 bases). Deletions cut 6 bases from V and 7 bases from J, with 16 bases between. This CDR3 contains 13 residues. CDR3 sequence (DNA): TGTGCCAGCAGCGACGGACTCGGTGGGGAGCAGTACTTC. Translating it yields CASSDGLGGEQYF.

This chain uses TRBV25-1 with TRBJ2-1; 8 bases match TRBD2. From germline, CDR1 is MGHDK and CDR2 SYGVNS. V was clipped by 1 base and J by 4 bases; unmatched bases: 12. CDR3 length: 18 amino acids. CDR3 residues: CASSELGEGEREYNEQFF. In DNA form, the CDR3 reads TGTGCCAGCAGTGAATTAGGGGAGGGGGAGCGGGAGTACAATGAGCAGTTCTTC.

The chain employs TRBV15 and TRBJ1-6; a weak D match, TRBD1 (6 bases). The CDR3 has 15 residues. The germline gives CDR1 LNHNV, CDR2 YYDKDF (reference sequence). V lost 1 base, J lost 10 bases, and 14 bases lay in between. The DNA for the CDR3 is TGTGCCACCAGCAGAGTGGGGCAGGGGACATCACCCCTCCACTTT. Translation: CATSRVGQGTSPLHF. The full variable domain, its missing parts supplied by reference TRBV15 and TRBJ1-6, is DAMVIQNPRYQVTQFGKPVTLSCSQTLNHNVMYWYQQKSSQAPKLLFHYYDKDFNNEADTPDNFQSRRPNTSFCFLDIRSPGLGDTAMYLCATSRVGQGTSPLHFGNGTRLTVT.

The J gene is TRBJ2-7, the V gene TRBV5-8, with D hard to call. The CDR3 runs to 13 residues. With 6 bases removed from V and 0 bases from J, the gap between germline ends came to 10 bases. Germline CDR1 and CDR2: SGHTS and YDEGEE. The CDR3: CASTVFTSYEQYV. Written as DNA, the CDR3 is TGTGCCAGCACCGTTTTTACCTCCTACGAGCAGTACGTC.

This clonotype showed up many times. V gene TRBV7-7 combines with J gene TRBJ2-2, with TRBD2 identical over 12 bases. Germline CDR1 and CDR2: SSHAT and FNYEAQ (reference sequence). CDR3 length: 16 residues. Losses at the gene ends were 3 bases for V and 4 bases for J; bases not matched to a gene: 3. The CDR3 is CASSLGLAGSTGELFF. For the CDR3, the DNA is TGTGCCAGCAGCTTGGGACTAGCGGGTAGCACCGGGGAGCTGTTTTTT.

The chain recombines TRBV10-3 with TRBJ2-3; 11 positions match TRBD2. The CDR3 extends over 13 amino acids. CDR1 ENHRY and CDR2 SYGVKD come from the germline V gene. The ends lost 7 bases at V and 6 bases at J; junction bases unmatched: 3. The CDR3 sequence is CAIMLAGGDTQYF. Here the CDR3 DNA reads TGTGCCATCATGCTAGCGGGAGGTGATACGCAGTATTTT.

This chain joins TRBV20-1 and TRBJ2-1; D might be TRBD1 or TRBD2, each matching 7 bases. Germline lookup yields CDR1 DFQATT and CDR2 SNEGSKA (reference sequence). The CDR3 extends over 15 amino acids. V was trimmed by 3 bases and J by 1 base, leaving 13 bases between them. The CDR3 region has the DNA TGCAGTGCTAGTCCAGGGGGGGGGTCCTACAATGAGCAGTTCTTC. Amino acid sequence: CSASPGGGSYNEQFF.